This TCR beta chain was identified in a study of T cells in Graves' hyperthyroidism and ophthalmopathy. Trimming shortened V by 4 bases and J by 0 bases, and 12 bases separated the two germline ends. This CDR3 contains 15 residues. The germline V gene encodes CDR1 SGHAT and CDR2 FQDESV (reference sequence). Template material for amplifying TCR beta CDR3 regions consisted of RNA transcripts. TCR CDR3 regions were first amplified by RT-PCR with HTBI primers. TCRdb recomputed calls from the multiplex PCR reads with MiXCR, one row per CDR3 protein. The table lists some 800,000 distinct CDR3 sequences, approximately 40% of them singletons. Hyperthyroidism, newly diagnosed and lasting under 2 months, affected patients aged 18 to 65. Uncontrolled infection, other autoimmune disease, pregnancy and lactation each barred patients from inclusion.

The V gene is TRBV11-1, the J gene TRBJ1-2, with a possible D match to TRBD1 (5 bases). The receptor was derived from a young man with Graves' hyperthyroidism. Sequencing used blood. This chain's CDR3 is CASSSTLTANYGYTF. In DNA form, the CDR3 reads TGTGCCAGCAGCTCTACACTGACAGCTAACTATGGCTACACCTTC.